This TCR beta chain was found in a study of blood T cell repertoires in COVID-19. In the study overall: The United States, Italy and Spain were the sources of the acute and convalescent COVID-19 samples. PBMCs, B-cell-depleted T cells, or T cells provided the cDNA or gDNA that made up the material.

Germline V CDR1 and CDR2: SGHRS, YFSETQ. V gave up 0 bases and J gave up 2 bases, with 12 bases separating them. The CDR3 runs to 15 residues. Clones were sequenced by immunoSEQ multiplex PCR, and TCRdb holds only the in-frame ones, with some missing. The sample holds approximately 250,000 clones, around 83% seen once. The sample consisted of peripheral blood. V gene TRBV5-1 combines with J gene TRBJ2-7; perhaps TRBD2 as D (5 bases). This sequence was found in a woman in her fifties or sixties with acute or convalescent COVID-19. CDR3 bases: TGCGCCAGCAGCTTGGGGACTTCTGAAGCCTACGAGCAGTACTTC. Amino acids: CASSLGTSEAYEQYF.